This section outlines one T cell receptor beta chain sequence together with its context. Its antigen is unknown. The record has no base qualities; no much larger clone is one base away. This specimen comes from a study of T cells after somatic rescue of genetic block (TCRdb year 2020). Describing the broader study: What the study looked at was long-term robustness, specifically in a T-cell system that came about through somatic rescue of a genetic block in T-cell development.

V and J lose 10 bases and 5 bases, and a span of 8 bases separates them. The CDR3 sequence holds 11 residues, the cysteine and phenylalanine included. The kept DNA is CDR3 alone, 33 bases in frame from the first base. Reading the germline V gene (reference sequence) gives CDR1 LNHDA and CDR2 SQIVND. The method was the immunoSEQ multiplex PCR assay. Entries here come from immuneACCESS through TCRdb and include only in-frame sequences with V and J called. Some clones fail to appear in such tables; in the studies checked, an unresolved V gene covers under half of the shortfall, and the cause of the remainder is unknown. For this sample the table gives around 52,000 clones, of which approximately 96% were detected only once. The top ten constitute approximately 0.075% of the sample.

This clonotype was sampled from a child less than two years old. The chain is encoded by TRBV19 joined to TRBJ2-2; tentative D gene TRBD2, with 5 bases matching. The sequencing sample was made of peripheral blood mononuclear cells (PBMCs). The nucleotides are TGTGCCACCACGGGGACCGGGGAGCTGTTTTTT. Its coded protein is CATTGTGELFF.